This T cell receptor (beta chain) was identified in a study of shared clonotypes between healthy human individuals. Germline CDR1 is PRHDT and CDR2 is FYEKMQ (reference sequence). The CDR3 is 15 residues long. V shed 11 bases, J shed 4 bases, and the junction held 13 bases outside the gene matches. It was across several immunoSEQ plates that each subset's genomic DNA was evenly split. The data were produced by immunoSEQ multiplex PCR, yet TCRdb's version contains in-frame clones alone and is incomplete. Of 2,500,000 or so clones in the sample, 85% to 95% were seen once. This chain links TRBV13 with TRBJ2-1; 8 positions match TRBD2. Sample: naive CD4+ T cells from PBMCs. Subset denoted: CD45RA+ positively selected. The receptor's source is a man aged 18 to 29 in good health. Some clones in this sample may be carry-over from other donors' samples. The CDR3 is CAANGGGGQYNEQFF. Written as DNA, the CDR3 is TGTGCCGCCAACGGGGGGGGCGGGCAGTACAATGAGCAGTTCTTC. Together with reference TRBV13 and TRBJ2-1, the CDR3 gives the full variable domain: AAGVIQSPRHLIKEKRETATLKCYPIPRHDTVYWYQQGPGQDPQFLISFYEKMQSDKGSIPDRFSAQQFSDYHSELNMSSLELGDSALYFCAANGGGGQYNEQFFGPGTRLTVL.